This TCR beta chain originates from a study of resident and recirculating memory T cells in vitiligo. Sequenced by immunoSEQ multiplex PCR; TCRdb stores in-frame clones only, minus some. The sample holds roughly 80,000 clones, around 92% seen once. From germline, CDR1 is MDHEN and CDR2 SYDVKM. CDR3 length: 13 amino acids. No vitiligo treatment was given during the prior three months. Study conclusions and caveats: Clonality differed among vitiligo lesions, with no unique dominant clone.

This clone was detected only once. Its antigen is undetermined. The chain uses TRBV28 and TRBJ2-7; 13 positions agree with TRBD2. This clonotype was sampled from a male donor with vitiligo. The specimen sequenced was blood. CDR3 nucleotide sequence: TGTGCGACGGACACTAGCGGGAGGGGAGAGCAGTACTTC. Translated, it gives CATDTSGRGEQYF.